One sample yielded the 16 T cell receptor beta chains listed below, sequenced in a study of T cells in Graves' hyperthyroidism and ophthalmopathy. It was RNA transcripts that yielded the amplified TCR beta CDR3 regions. An initial round of RT-PCR targeting the TCR CDR3 relied on the HTBI primer set. MiXCR, applied by TCRdb to the multiplex PCR reads, yields one record per CDR3 protein. The sample records about 560,000 distinct CDR3 sequences, approximately 16% being singletons. The sequencing sample was made of blood. Source of these receptors: a woman under 30 with Graves' hyperthyroidism.

This clonotype was seen a handful of times. This chain links TRBV12-5 with TRBJ2-7, with 7 bases that match TRBD1. With 7 bases clipped from V and 2 bases from J, the junction kept 17 bases outside the gene matches. The CDR3 spans 17 residues. Germline V gives CDR1 LGHNT, CDR2 FRNRAP. CDR3: CASAQSLWGTDAYEQYF. CDR3 nucleotides: TGTGCTAGTGCCCAGAGCCTATGGGGGACAGACGCCTACGAGCAGTACTTC.

Many counts were recorded for this clonotype. The chain recombines TRBV28 with TRBJ2-6; tentative D call: TRBD1 (5 bases). Trimming removed 6 bases from V and 1 base from J, with 19 bases in between. The germline CDR1 and CDR2 sequences are MDHEN and SYDVKM. This CDR3 region has 18 residues. The CDR3 sequence is CASRPPQGRGSGANVLTF. CDR3 nucleotides: TGTGCCAGCAGACCACCCCAGGGAAGGGGATCTGGGGCCAACGTCCTGACTTTC.

This clonotype appeared many times. DNA of the CDR3: TGCGCCAGCAGCAAACAGGGGGCACCCTACGAGCAGTACTTC. It encodes CASSKQGAPYEQYF. This chain links TRBV5-1 with TRBJ2-7; 9 positions match TRBD1. This CDR3 has 14 residues. J gave up 2 bases and V 4 bases, and 4 bases lay outside the gene matches. Germline V lookup: CDR1 SGHRS, CDR2 YFSETQ. Drawing the rest from reference TRBV5-1 and TRBJ2-7, the complete variable domain is KAGVTQTPRYLIKTRGQQVTLSCSPISGHRSVSWYQQTPGQGLQFLFEYFSETQRNKGNFPGRFSGRQFSNSRSEMNVSTLELGDSALYLCASSKQGAPYEQYFGPGTRLTVT.

Only a few counts were recorded for this clonotype. V usage is TRBV7-2 and J usage is TRBJ2-7; perhaps TRBD2 as D (6 bases). CDR3 size: 14 residues. V was trimmed by 9 bases and J by 2 bases, leaving 17 bases between them. Germline values: CDR1 SGHTA, CDR2 FQGNSA. CDR3 in DNA: TGTGCCAGAAGCACGGATAGCGGACCCTACGAGCAGTACTTC. This gives the protein CARSTDSGPYEQYF.

This clonotype was recorded many times. The V and J genes are TRBV20-1 and TRBJ2-5; 9 bases map to TRBD2. The germline gives CDR1 DFQATT, CDR2 SNEGSKA (reference sequence). The ends lost 5 bases at V and 5 bases at J; junction bases unmatched: 3. The CDR3 is 12 residues long. DNA for the CDR3: TGCAGTGCTGAAACTAGCGGGGAGACCCAGTACTTC. Its translation: CSAETSGETQYF.

This clonotype was detected ten times or more. This chain connects TRBV2 to TRBJ2-3; 8 nucleotides match TRBD2. CDR3 length equals 17 residues. J was trimmed by 4 bases and V by 0 bases; bases with no gene match: 9. CDR1 SNHLY and CDR2 FYNNEI come from the germline V gene. In DNA, the CDR3 is TGTGCCAGCAGTGAAGCGAAAGCGGGGGTGAGGGCAGATACGCAGTATTTT. Protein sequence: CASSEAKAGVRADTQYF.

The chain carries TRBV4-3 and TRBJ2-1; 7 bases match TRBD1. The germline gives CDR1 LGHNA, CDR2 YSLEER. The CDR3 totals 14 residues. After removal of 1 base from V and 8 bases from J, the junction contained 5 bases not matched to a gene. CDR3 sequence: CASSQAGQEDEQFF. In nucleotides, the CDR3 is TGCGCCAGCAGCCAAGCCGGACAGGAGGATGAGCAGTTCTTC.

This clonotype was detected a few times. V usage is TRBV12-3 or TRBV12-4 and J usage is TRBJ2-1; no firm D call. CDR3 length equals 18 residues. Deletions cut 4 bases from V and 4 bases from J, with 23 bases between. In DNA, the CDR3 is TGTGCCAGCAGTTCCCCAACCGGCCATCACAGAAAATACAATGAGCAGTTCTTC. Its protein is CASSSPTGHHRKYNEQFF.

As regards this clonotype: A much larger clone lies one base from this, so it may be a read error. The chain has TRBV27 and TRBJ1-1, with TRBD1 identical over 8 bases. J was trimmed by 4 bases and V by 8 bases; bases with no gene match: 15. CDR3 length: 16 residues. Looked up from germline, CDR1 is MNHEY and CDR2 is SMNVEV (reference sequence). CDR3 protein: CASRSIQGALTTEAFF. For the CDR3, the DNA is TGTGCCAGCCGCAGTATCCAGGGGGCTTTAACCACTGAAGCTTTCTTT.

This clonotype showed up just a few times. This chain uses TRBV5-6 with TRBJ1-6, with D perhaps TRBD1 (6 bases). In germline, CDR1 is SGHDT, CDR2 YYEEEE. With 0 bases removed from V and 9 bases from J, the gap between germline ends came to 13 bases. The CDR3 sequence is 15 residues long. The CDR3 is CASSLESGASSPLHF. The CDR3 DNA reads as TGTGCCAGCAGCTTGGAGTCGGGGGCAAGTTCACCCCTCCACTTT.

The chain is built from TRBV20-1 and TRBJ2-3; 12 positions match TRBD2. The CDR3 has 15 residues. The V gene end was trimmed by 6 bases and the J gene end by 1 base; junction bases not matched to a gene: 5. Germline-derived CDR1 and CDR2 are DFQATT and SNEGSKA (reference sequence). The CDR3 here is CSAPASGGGTDTQYF. The CDR3 DNA follows: TGCAGTGCGCCTGCTAGCGGGGGGGGCACAGATACGCAGTATTTT.

This chain uses TRBV6-8 with TRBJ2-5; D might be TRBD1 or TRBD2, each matching 5 bases. CDR1 and CDR2 from the germline V gene are MNHGY and SAAAGT. V gave up 7 bases and J gave up 1 base, with 22 bases separating them. The CDR3 runs 17 residues. CDR3 sequence (DNA): TGTGCCAGCACCCCCTTCGCCGGGGCAGGAGTCCAAGAGACCCAGTACTTC. Amino acids: CASTPFAGAGVQETQYF.

CDR3 in amino acids: CSAFTPGTLNTEAFF. The CDR3 DNA is TGCAGTGCTTTCACCCCCGGGACTCTGAACACTGAAGCTTTCTTT. The genes are TRBV20-1 and TRBJ1-1; TRBD1 might be the D (5 bases). The germline V gene has CDR1 DFQATT and CDR2 SNEGSKA (reference sequence). The CDR3 extends over 15 amino acids. Trimming pared 5 bases from V and 0 bases from J, leaving 16 bases between.

This clonotype has at least ten counts. The chain employs TRBV30 and TRBJ2-2, with D unresolved. Deletions cut 7 bases from V and 1 base from J, with 13 bases between. The CDR3 runs 14 residues. The germline CDR1 and CDR2 sequences are GTSNPN and SVGIG (reference sequence). The CDR3 DNA reads TGTGCCTCTTACGGAGACGAGAACACCGGGGAGCTGTTTTTT. This gives the protein CASYGDENTGELFF.

This clonotype was observed a few times. This chain connects TRBV12-3 or TRBV12-4 to TRBJ2-2; D gene ambiguous. Trimming removed 6 bases at V and 3 bases at J, with 11 bases between. CDR3 length equals 14 residues. Here the CDR3 DNA reads TGTGCCAGCAGCCCCTACCGAGACACCGGGGAGCTGTTTTTT. Translated: CASSPYRDTGELFF.

This clonotype was seen a few times. The chain links TRBV20-1 to TRBJ2-3; 11 nucleotides align to TRBD2. V was clipped by 0 bases and J by 2 bases; unmatched bases: 4. This CDR3 has 16 residues. Germline CDR1 and CDR2: DFQATT and SNEGSKA (reference sequence). CDR3 DNA: TGCAGTGCTAGAGATTTGACTAGCGGGGACACAGATACGCAGTATTTT. As protein: CSARDLTSGDTDTQYF.